Below are 21 T cell receptor beta chains sequenced from a single sample in a study of regulatory T cells in long-lasting Graves disease. This sample's time point: newly diagnosed GD, antithyroid drugs for less than 3 months. Extracted RNA from PBMCs served as the source of the TCR library. TCR beta libraries were built with iRepertoire HTBI primers and Arm-PCR of CDR3 regions. One entry per CDR3 protein results from TCRdb running MiXCR on the multiplex PCR reads. The repertoire holds 550,000 to 650,000 distinct CDR3 sequences, with about 16% as singletons. The sample also formed part of further work on T cells in Graves' hyperthyroidism and ophthalmopathy.

The sample consisted of peripheral blood mononuclear cells (PBMCs), taken at new diagnosis, from a patient treated with antithyroid drugs. The origin of the receptors is a man aged 18 to 29 with Graves disease.

This chain uses TRBV2 with TRBJ1-2; TRBD1 is a possible D gene (5 bases). This CDR3 spans 13 amino acids. Trimming took off 3 bases at V and 3 bases at J, with 8 bases between the two ends. Germline V gene sequence: CDR1 SNHLY, CDR2 FYNNEI. The DNA for the CDR3 is TGTGCCAGCAGTGACAGGGTCGACTATGGCTACACCTTC. It yields the protein CASSDRVDYGYTF.

V and J are TRBV11-3 and TRBJ2-1; D unresolved. Per the germline V gene, CDR1 is SGHNT and CDR2 is YENEEA. CDR3 size: 16 residues. With 6 bases removed from V and 0 bases from J, the gap between germline ends came to 15 bases. This CDR3 reads CASSANARSSYNEQFF. The CDR3 region has the DNA TGTGCCAGCAGTGCCAACGCTCGGAGCTCCTACAATGAGCAGTTCTTC. Looking up the rest from reference TRBV11-3 and TRBJ2-1 gives the full variable domain: EAGVVQSPRYKIIEKKQPVAFWCNPISGHNTLYWYLQNLGQGPELLIRYENEEAVDDSQLPKDRFSAERLKGVDSTLKIQPAELGDSAVYLCASSANARSSYNEQFFGPGTRLTVL.

This rearrangement joins TRBV19 to TRBJ2-1, with D unclear. With 6 bases removed from V and 8 bases from J, the gap between germline ends came to 14 bases. CDR1 is LNHDA and CDR2 is SQIVND in the germline V gene (reference sequence). The CDR3 has 13 residues. The CDR3 region has the DNA TGTGCCAGTAGCCGTACCTCGTTCGATGAGCAGTTCTTC. Translation: CASSRTSFDEQFF.

Concerning this clonotype: This may arise from a read error, as a much more abundant clone is one base away. The chain recombines TRBV20-1 with TRBJ1-1, with unresolved D. Deletions cut 1 base from V and 1 base from J, with 10 bases between. The length of the CDR3 is 14 residues. The germline gives CDR1 DFQATT, CDR2 SNEGSKA (reference sequence). The CDR3 sequence is CSARGLRRNTEAFF. CDR3 DNA sequence: TGCAGTGCTAGAGGTCTCCGCAGGAACACTGAAGCTTTCTTT.

This clonotype turned up a few times. This sequence joins TRBV5-5 and TRBJ1-5, with a weak D call TRBD1 (5 bases). Between the trimmed V and J ends, which lost 4 bases and 4 bases, there was a span of 18 bases. CDR1 and CDR2 from the germline V gene are SGHKS and YYEKEE (reference sequence). The CDR3 loop spans 16 amino acids. The CDR3 sequence: CASSVRASGLNQPQHF. The CDR3 nucleotides read TGTGCCAGCAGCGTGCGTGCTTCGGGACTTAATCAGCCCCAGCATTTT. Based on the CDR3 plus reference TRBV5-5 and TRBJ1-5, the full variable domain is DAGVTQSPTHLIKTRGQQVTLRCSPISGHKSVSWYQQVLGQGPQFIFQYYEKEERGRGNFPDRFSARQFPNYSSELNVNALLLGDSALYLCASSVRASGLNQPQHFGDGTRLSIL.

This clonotype was recorded many times. J is TRBJ2-7 and V is TRBV7-3, with D perhaps matching TRBD2 (7 bases). V was shortened by 1 base and J by 6 bases, with 16 bases between the two germline ends. Germline-derived CDR1 and CDR2 are SGHTA and FQGTGA. This CDR3 is 15 amino acids long. The DNA of the CDR3 is TGTGCCAGCAGCTTAATCGCCGGGGGGCTGAGCGAGCAGTACTTC. Its translation is CASSLIAGGLSEQYF.

J is TRBJ2-3 and V is TRBV20-1; tentatively, D is TRBD1 or TRBD2 (5 bases each). V was cut by 6 bases and J by 6 bases, with 22 bases left in between. There are 15 residues in the CDR3. Germline CDR1 DFQATT, CDR2 SNEGSKA (reference sequence). The CDR3 loop reads CSAMSGGRSRDTQYF. In DNA, the CDR3 is TGCAGTGCCATGTCTGGGGGACGTAGTCGGGATACGCAGTATTTT.

The chain combines TRBV11-2 with TRBJ2-3, with TRBD2 matching 9 bases. The CDR3 length is 14 residues. With V trimmed by 3 bases and J by 14 bases, 12 bases remained unmatched. The germline CDR1 and CDR2 sequences are SGHAT and FQNNGV. The CDR3 loop reads CASSFQGGSGRMYF. The CDR3 nucleotides read TGTGCCAGCAGCTTTCAAGGCGGTAGCGGGAGAATGTATTTT. The variable domain in full, completed from reference TRBV11-2 and TRBJ2-3, reads EAGVAQSPRYKIIEKRQSVAFWCNPISGHATLYWYQQILGQGPKLLIQFQNNGVVDDSQLPKDRFSAERLKGVDSTLKIQPAKLEDSAVYLCASSFQGGSGRMYFGPGTRLTVL.

This clonotype was recorded many times. V usage is TRBV13 and J usage is TRBJ2-1; TRBD2 matches at 8 bases. The DNA end is more similar to TRBJ2-5, so the J call may be wrong. The V gene's germline CDR1 is PRHDT and CDR2 FYEKMQ (reference sequence). This CDR3 has 14 residues. CDR3 amino acids: CASSPGGVQETQYF. CDR3 coding DNA: TGTGCCAGCAGCCCGGGAGGGGTCCAAGAGACCCAGTACTTC.

This clonotype was seen a handful of times. This chain joins TRBV7-9 and TRBJ1-3; TRBD1 is a possible D gene (5 bases). The V end lost 5 bases, the J end lost 1 base, and 18 bases lay between the germline ends. The CDR3 covers 17 residues. In germline, CDR1 is SEHNR, CDR2 FQNEAQ (reference sequence). The DNA for the CDR3 is TGTGCCAGCAGCCAGGGTGCAGGCACGGTGTCTGGAAACACCATATATTTT. As protein: CASSQGAGTVSGNTIYF.

In the case of this clonotype: Being one base from a much bigger clone, this may be a read error. The rearrangement uses TRBV6-1 and TRBJ1-5, with unresolved D. V lost 3 bases to trimming and J lost 0 bases, with 6 bases between them. Germline loops: CDR1 MNHNS, CDR2 SASEGT. The CDR3 loop spans 14 amino acids. CDR3 DNA: TGTGCCAGCAGTGACAGATATAGCAATCAGCCCCAGCATTTT. Its translation: CASSDRYSNQPQHF.

The sample holds many counts of this clonotype. The chain has TRBV7-9 and TRBJ2-3; the D is unclear. V lost 5 bases and J lost 3, with 9 bases in between. Germline assignment: CDR1 SEHNR and CDR2 FQNEAQ (reference sequence). The CDR3 length is 13 residues. The CDR3 spells CASSPILTDTQYF. For the CDR3, the DNA is TGTGCCAGCAGCCCTATCTTAACAGATACGCAGTATTTT.

This clonotype has ten or more counts. In DNA form, the CDR3 reads TGTGCCAGCTCATACAGCGTTCAAGAGACCCAGTACTTC. This gives the protein CASSYSVQETQYF. V usage is TRBV18 and J usage is TRBJ2-5; D ambiguous. Germline V gene lookup returns CDR1 KGHSH and CDR2 LQKENI. The CDR3 is 13 amino acids. V lost 5 bases to trimming and J lost 2 bases, with 9 bases between them. Full variable domain (remainder filled in from reference TRBV18 and TRBJ2-5): NAGVMQNPRHLVRRRGQEARLRCSPMKGHSHVYWYRQLPEEGLKFMVYLQKENIIDESGMPKERFSAEFPKEGPSILRIQQVVRGDSAAYFCASSYSVQETQYFGPGTRLLVL.

The chain is built from TRBV6-2 or TRBV6-3 and TRBJ1-5; possibly TRBD1 for D (6 bases). Trimming cost V 7 bases and J 7 bases, with 11 bases left between them. The CDR3 loop spans 12 amino acids. Germline V lookup: CDR1 MNHEY, CDR2 SVGEGT. The CDR3 DNA follows: TGTGCCAGCACCCCCGGGACACAGCCCCAGCATTTT. Protein product: CASTPGTQPQHF.

The table lists this clonotype with many counts. The rearrangement uses TRBV28 and TRBJ2-4, with D unresolved. CDR3 length equals 14 residues. V was shortened by 6 bases and J by 0 bases, with 9 bases between the two germline ends. CDR1 and CDR2 from the germline V gene are MDHEN and SYDVKM. CDR3 residues: CASSPGVAKNIQYF. Written as DNA, the CDR3 is TGTGCCAGCAGCCCCGGTGTAGCCAAAAACATTCAGTACTTC.

This clonotype was observed many times. The genes are TRBV5-1 and TRBJ2-7; D gene unclear. The CDR3 contains 13 residues. Between the trimmed V and J ends, which lost 0 bases and 3 bases, there was a span of 7 bases. The germline V gene encodes CDR1 SGHRS and CDR2 YFSETQ. The CDR3 sequence: CASSLESDYEQYF. The CDR3, as DNA: TGCGCCAGCAGCTTGGAGTCAGACTACGAGCAGTACTTC.

There are many counts of this clonotype. This chain connects TRBV27 to TRBJ1-2, with 7 positions matching TRBD1. From germline, CDR1 is MNHEY and CDR2 SMNVEV (reference sequence). The junction had 16 bases not matched to a gene; V was cut back by 4 bases and J by 8 bases. The CDR3 totals 16 residues. The DNA for the CDR3 is TGTGCCAGCAGTTGGAGGGCAGGGGGAGGTTGGGAAGGCTACACCTTC. Encoded protein: CASSWRAGGGWEGYTF.

In this sample, this clonotype turned up a few times. The rearrangement uses TRBV2 and TRBJ2-4, with 7 bases lining up with TRBD1. This CDR3 has 12 amino acids. Germline CDR1 is SNHLY and CDR2 is FYNNEI. The junction had 5 bases not matched to a gene; V was cut back by 6 bases and J by 9 bases. DNA of the CDR3: TGTGCCAGCAGATCAGGGGGTGGCATTCAGTACTTC. Protein product: CASRSGGGIQYF. Full variable domain (rest looked up from reference TRBV2 and TRBJ2-4): EPEVTQTPSHQVTQMGQEVILRCVPISNHLYFYWYRQILGQKVEFLVSFYNNEISEKSEIFDDQFSVERPDGSNFTLKIRSTKLEDSAMYFCASRSGGGIQYFGAGTRLSVL.

CDR3 DNA sequence: TGTGCCAGCAGCACCGGGGGGGCGAACTATGGCTACACCTTC. This codes for CASSTGGANYGYTF. This chain connects TRBV9 to TRBJ1-2; TRBD1 might be the D (6 bases). This CDR3 is 14 amino acids long. The V end lost 4 bases, the J end lost 2 bases, and 12 bases lay between the germline ends. The V gene's germline CDR1 is SGDLS and CDR2 YYNGEE.

J is TRBJ2-6 and V is TRBV5-7, with TRBD2 matching over 8 bases. TRBV5-7 is reported as an ORF; its role is uncertain. V lost 4 bases to trimming and J lost 2 bases; unmatched junction nucleotides: 20. The CDR3 contains 21 residues. CDR3 in amino acids: CASSPRGGYKHAIAGANVLTF. The CDR3 coding sequence is TGTGCCAGCAGCCCCCGGGGGGGATACAAACACGCCATTGCTGGGGCCAACGTCCTGACTTTC.

Note on this clonotype: The CDR3 ends on some other residue instead of the conserved phenylalanine or tryptophan, so this is likely a read error. The chain recombines TRBV2 with TRBJ1-5; 7 bases match TRBD1. V shed 5 bases, J shed 4 bases, and the junction held 17 bases outside the gene matches. This CDR3 region has 18 residues. Germline assignment: CDR1 SNHLY and CDR2 FYNNEI. CDR3 residues: CASSSNRDRPIANQPQHS. The CDR3 DNA reads as TGTGCCAGCAGTTCGAACCGGGACAGACCAATAGCAAATCAGCCCCAGCATTCT.